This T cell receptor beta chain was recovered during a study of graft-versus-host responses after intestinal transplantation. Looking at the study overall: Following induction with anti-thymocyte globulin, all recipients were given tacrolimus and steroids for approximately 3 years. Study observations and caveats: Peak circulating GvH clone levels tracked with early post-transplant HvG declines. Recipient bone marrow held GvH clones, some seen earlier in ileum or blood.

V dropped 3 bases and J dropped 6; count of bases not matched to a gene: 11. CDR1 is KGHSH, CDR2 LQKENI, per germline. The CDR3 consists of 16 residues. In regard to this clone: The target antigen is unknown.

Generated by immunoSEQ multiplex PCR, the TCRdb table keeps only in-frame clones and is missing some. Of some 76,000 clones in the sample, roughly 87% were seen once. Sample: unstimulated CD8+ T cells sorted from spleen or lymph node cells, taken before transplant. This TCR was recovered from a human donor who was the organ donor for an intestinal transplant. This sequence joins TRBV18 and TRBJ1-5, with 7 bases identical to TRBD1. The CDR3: CASSPPQTGLIQPQHF. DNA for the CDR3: TGTGCCAGCTCACCGCCTCAGACAGGGTTGATTCAGCCCCAGCATTTT.